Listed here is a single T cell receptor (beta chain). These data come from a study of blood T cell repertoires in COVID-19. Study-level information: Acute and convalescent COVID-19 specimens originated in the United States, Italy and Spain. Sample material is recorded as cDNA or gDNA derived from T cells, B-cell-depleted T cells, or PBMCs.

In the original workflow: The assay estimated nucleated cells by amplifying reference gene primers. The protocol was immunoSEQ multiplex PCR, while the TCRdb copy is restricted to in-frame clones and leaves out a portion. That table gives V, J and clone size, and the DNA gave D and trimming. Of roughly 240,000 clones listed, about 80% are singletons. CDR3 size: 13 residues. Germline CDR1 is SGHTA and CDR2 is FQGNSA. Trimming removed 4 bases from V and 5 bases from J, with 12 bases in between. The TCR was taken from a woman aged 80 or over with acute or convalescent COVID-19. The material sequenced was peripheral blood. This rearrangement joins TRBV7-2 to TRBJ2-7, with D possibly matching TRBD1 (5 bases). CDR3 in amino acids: CASSWPGSHEQYF. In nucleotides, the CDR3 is TGTGCCAGCAGCTGGCCAGGGTCCCACGAGCAGTACTTC. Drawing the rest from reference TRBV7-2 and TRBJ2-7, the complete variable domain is GAGVSQSPSNKVTEKGKDVELRCDPISGHTALYWYRQSLGQGLEFLIYFQGNSAPDKSGLPSDRFSAERTGGSVSTLTIQRTQQEDSAVYLCASSWPGSHEQYFGPGTRLTVT.